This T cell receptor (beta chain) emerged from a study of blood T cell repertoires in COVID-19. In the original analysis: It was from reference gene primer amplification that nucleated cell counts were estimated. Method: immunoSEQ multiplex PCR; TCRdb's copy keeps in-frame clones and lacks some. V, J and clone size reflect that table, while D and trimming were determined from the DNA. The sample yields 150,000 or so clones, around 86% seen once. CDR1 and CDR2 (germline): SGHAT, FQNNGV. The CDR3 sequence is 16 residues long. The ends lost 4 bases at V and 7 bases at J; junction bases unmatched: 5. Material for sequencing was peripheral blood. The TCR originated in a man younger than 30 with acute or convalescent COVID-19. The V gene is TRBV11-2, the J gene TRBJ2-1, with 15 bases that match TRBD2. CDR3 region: CASSSGTSGGQNEQFF. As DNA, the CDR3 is TGTGCCAGCAGCTCCGGGACTAGCGGGGGGCAGAATGAGCAGTTCTTC. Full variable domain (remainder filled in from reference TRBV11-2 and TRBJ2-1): EAGVAQSPRYKIIEKRQSVAFWCNPISGHATLYWYQQILGQGPKLLIQFQNNGVVDDSQLPKDRFSAERLKGVDSTLKIQPAKLEDSAVYLCASSSGTSGGQNEQFFGPGTRLTVL.